This T cell receptor beta chain was sequenced in a study of spatial heterogeneity in lung cancer (dated by TCRdb to between 2018 and 2021). The study in broad terms: Beta-chain transcripts were consistently detected in greater numbers than alpha-chain transcripts, which likely reflects a higher abundance of beta-chain transcripts. In the raw uncorrected reads, each unique combination of TCR and UMI appeared more than ten times on average. TCR alpha and beta repertoires were quantitatively compared across multiple tumor regions, matched nontumor lung and blood in non-small cell lung cancer. The study linked features of the TCR repertoire to counts of nonsynonymous mutations, which were determined by whole-exome sequencing of tumor tissue. At surgery, hundreds of tumor regions, 63 to 70 matched nontumor lung samples and more than 55 PBMC samples were TCR-sequenced for both alpha and beta chains. The paper as a whole reports these results and caveats: Additional single-cell paired TCR alpha and beta sequencing was considered necessary to confirm, at a functional level, the hypothesis that regional TCRs recognize regional mutations. Ubiquitous expanded tumor TCRs showed up in blood more often at tumor resection than at routine follow-up.

Libraries were constructed by 5' RACE. Sequenced on a NextSeq 500. The TCR library protocol attached a unique molecular identifier to each TCR cDNA molecule to allow correction of PCR and sequencing errors. As for the authors' bioinformatics: TCR identification, UMI-based error correction and CDR3 extraction were performed with Decombinator tools. Expanded TCRs were defined as those above a frequency of 2 per 1,000, corresponding to the top 1% of the tumor frequency distribution. Each repertoire was subsampled 100 times to 5,000 TCRs, after which Renyi diversity was computed with the R vegan package. CDR3 similarity networks were constructed using string-kernel similarity of amino acid triplets, with links drawn between CDR3s whose pairwise similarity was above 0.82. TCRdb reprocessed the public reads (quality trimming at Q25 with fastp, clone calling with MiXCR) and kept in-frame beta chains. Rows matching on CDR3 protein sequence are summarized as one entry with the most common DNA and genes. TCRdb's processing, not the authors' own work, is the source of the V and J calls. Across this sample there are 50,000 or so distinct CDR3 sequences, with approximately 10% seen only once. The leading ten clones occupy roughly 40% of the sample.

This clonotype was observed a few times. Its antigen specificity is not known. The sample holds no much larger clone one base away, and base qualities are not on file. The time point tag for this specimen amounts to: sample taken at primary tumor resection. Whole RNA extracted from tumor and nontumor lung tissue, or from cryopreserved PBMC samples, was used for TCR sequencing without cell sorting. Donors were approximately 72 patients with early-stage, untreated non-small cell lung cancer from the lung TRACERx cohort. Patients were selected for TCR sequencing only if sufficient RNA was available from at least two tumor regions. CDR1 is given as SGHRS and CDR2 as YFSETQ, both from the germline V gene. V loses 4 bases, J loses 4 bases, and the germline ends lie 15 bases apart. Taken from cysteine to phenylalanine, the CDR3 has 14 residues. The entry retains the CDR3 DNA only, 42 bases that are in frame from base 1.

This specimen consisted of PBMCs, obtained at surgery. The clonotype was recovered from a female donor with early-stage non-small cell lung cancer. This chain is built from TRBV5-1 and TRBJ2-7; no D gene can be assigned with confidence. The DNA sequence is as follows: TGCGCCAGCAGCGCCTCCGTGGGGATATACGAGCAGTACTTC. Its protein is CASSASVGIYEQYF.